The rows below give T cell receptor beta chains drawn from one sample of a study of T cells in Graves' hyperthyroidism and ophthalmopathy. TCRdb redid the calling of the multiplex PCR reads with MiXCR, one entry per CDR3 protein. The sample lists hundreds of thousands of distinct CDR3 sequences; roughly 22% were seen once. The specimen was blood. The receptor source for this set is a woman in her seventies with Graves' ophthalmopathy. The CDR3 runs from the conserved cysteine through the conserved F or W. The D gene is left open where the match is weak. The size of a clone is reported for some rows only, either as once, few or many, or as a class for expanded clones.

TRBV10-3	-	TRBJ2-7	-	CAISRNPRDEQYF
TRBV18	few	TRBJ1-5	TRBD1	CASSPATGQNQPQHF
TRBV28	few	TRBJ1-3	-	CASSSPGGSGNTIYF
TRBV6-1	-	TRBJ1-6	-	CASRVPSSYNSPLHF
TRBV28	-	TRBJ2-1	TRBD2	CASSLPLGASGNIEQFF
TRBV9	-	TRBJ2-2	-	CASSVEITGELFF
TRBV19	once	TRBJ1-1	-	CASRRPGALSGEAFF
TRBV12-3/TRBV12-4	many	TRBJ1-1	-	CASSLRHRTGTEAFF
TRBV18	-	TRBJ1-1	-	CASSHDRADTEAFF
TRBV11-2	few	TRBJ2-5	TRBD2	CASRTLVGRGARTQYF
TRBV7-3	few	TRBJ2-3	-	CASSPTGYTDTQYF
TRBV14	-	TRBJ2-5	-	CASSQDWQAGRETQYF
TRBV7-9	once	TRBJ2-6	TRBD1	CASSPLTGASSGANVLTF
TRBV11-2	many	TRBJ1-1	-	CASSLGFGSNTEAFF
TRBV5-6	-	TRBJ2-5	-	CASSLGTMGTQYF
TRBV12-3/TRBV12-4	-	TRBJ1-1	-	CASSTGQRAEAFF
TRBV15	-	TRBJ2-1	-	CATNRNRGGGDEQFF
TRBV2	-	TRBJ2-5	-	CASSEALFRETQYF
TRBV10-3	few	TRBJ2-2	-	CAISERADTGELFF
TRBV28	many	TRBJ2-5	-	CASSPPRRVGETQYF
TRBV7-2	few	TRBJ2-3	TRBD2	CASSWTSGRASTDTQYF
TRBV3-1	few	TRBJ1-2	-	CASSQVADLGGYTF
TRBV28	-	TRBJ1-6	TRBD1	CASKRQGARSPLHF
TRBV6-2/TRBV6-3	-	TRBJ2-7	-	CASNLGGLYEQYF
TRBV20-1	few	TRBJ2-4	-	CSVGGAKNIQYF
TRBV12-3/TRBV12-4	few	TRBJ2-3	TRBD2	CASSLGLAGFTDTQYF
TRBV5-5	-	TRBJ2-3	-	CASRPGLLLGTDTQYF
TRBV24-1	-	TRBJ2-3	TRBD2	CATSVSGRAGTDTQYF
TRBV7-6	-	TRBJ2-2	TRBD2	CASSSKLAGRDNGELFF
TRBV29-1	-	TRBJ1-2	-	CSVEDGGVWDTF
TRBV20-1	few	TRBJ2-1	-	CSARRGLQGNEQFF
TRBV11-2	many	TRBJ2-3	-	CASSPAQGRLTSITDTQYF
TRBV20-1	-	TRBJ2-7	TRBD2	CSARDKGSSGSTYEQYF
TRBV30	-	TRBJ1-4	-	CAWSPGTFGANEKLFF
TRBV12-3/TRBV12-4	many	TRBJ2-1	-	CASRYDGLRDNEQFF
TRBV7-8	once	TRBJ2-1	TRBD2	CASSLVGTSGYNEQFF
TRBV11-2	-	TRBJ1-5	-	CASSLVEAAGREPQHF